Below are 24 T cell receptor beta chains sequenced from a single sample in a study of OX40 agonist ivuxolimab in advanced cancers. The assay was immunoSEQ multiplex PCR, and TCRdb's table has in-frame clones only and misses some. The table lists 70,000 to 95,000 clones, 91% of them singletons. The sample consisted of CD4+ or CD8+ T cells sorted from blood, taken in a trial of the OX40 agonist ivuxolimab. The receptors were sampled from an adult with an advanced solid tumor such as melanoma, head and neck, liver or kidney cancer.

The chain recombines TRBV5-5 with TRBJ1-5; no firm D call. The V gene's germline CDR1 is SGHKS and CDR2 YYEKEE (reference sequence). V shed 3 bases and J shed 0 bases, with 10 bases lying between them. This CDR3 spans 15 amino acids. The CDR3 DNA sequence: TGTGCCAGCAGCTCTACAGCTTATAGCAATCAGCCCCAGCATTTT. Amino acid sequence: CASSSTAYSNQPQHF.

CDR3: CASSLSVSYEQYF. The CDR3, as DNA: TGTGCCAGCAGCTTATCCGTGTCCTACGAGCAGTACTTC. The V and J genes are TRBV7-2 and TRBJ2-7; the D is unclear. CDR1 and CDR2 (germline): SGHTA, FQGNSA. V dropped 2 bases and J dropped 1 base, with 6 bases sitting between them. This CDR3 contains 13 residues. Based on the CDR3 plus reference TRBV7-2 and TRBJ2-7, the full variable domain is GAGVSQSPSNKVTEKGKDVELRCDPISGHTALYWYRQSLGQGLEFLIYFQGNSAPDKSGLPSDRFSAERTGGSVSTLTIQRTQQEDSAVYLCASSLSVSYEQYFGPGTRLTVT.

The rearrangement joins TRBV6-1 to TRBJ2-7, with 9 bases matching TRBD1. The trim removed 7 bases at V and 5 bases at J, leaving 9 bases unmatched. Germline V lookup: CDR1 MNHNS, CDR2 SASEGT. This CDR3 spans 14 amino acids. Here the CDR3 reads CASNEQGATNEQYF. The CDR3 coding sequence is TGTGCCAGCAACGAACAGGGGGCAACGAACGAGCAGTACTTC.

The gene calls are TRBV6-1 and TRBJ2-3, with D possibly being TRBD2 (6 bases). Looked up from germline, CDR1 is MNHNS and CDR2 is SASEGT. CDR3 length: 15 amino acids. V was cut by 0 bases and J by 5 bases, with 12 bases left in between. Here the CDR3 DNA reads TGTGCCAGCAGTGAAGCCAGGAGGGCCTTAGATACGCAGTATTTT. This codes for CASSEARRALDTQYF.

The chain couples TRBV2 to TRBJ1-4, with TRBD1 matching over 9 bases. The CDR3 sequence is 13 residues long. Germline V gene sequence: CDR1 SNHLY, CDR2 FYNNEI. J lost 8 bases, V lost 6 bases, and 4 bases had no gene match. The CDR3 protein is CASSLGTGEKLFF. The CDR3 DNA reads TGTGCCAGCAGCCTTGGGACAGGGGAAAAACTGTTTTTT.

This clone came up once. The rearrangement joins TRBV25-1 to TRBJ2-2, with TRBD2 matching over 8 bases. V lost 7 bases, J lost 6 bases, and 1 base stayed unmatched. The CDR3 sequence is 12 residues long. Looked up from germline, CDR1 is MGHDK and CDR2 is SYGVNS. Written as DNA, the CDR3 is TGTGCCAGCATAGCGGGACCCGGGGAGCTGTTTTTT. Its translation: CASIAGPGELFF.

This clone was observed a single time. This sequence joins TRBV7-9 and TRBJ2-7; D is unresolved. The germline V gene encodes CDR1 SEHNR and CDR2 FQNEAQ (reference sequence). Trimming removed 4 bases at V and 7 bases at J, with 8 bases between. CDR3 length: 11 residues. The CDR3 protein is CASSSSTEQYF. CDR3 DNA: TGTGCCAGCAGCTCATCGACGGAGCAGTACTTC. The full variable domain, completed using reference TRBV7-9 and TRBJ2-7, is DTGVSQNPRHKITKRGQNVTFRCDPISEHNRLYWYRQTLGQGPEFLTYFQNEAQLEKSRLLSDRFSAERPKGSFSTLEIQRTEQGDSAMYLCASSSSTEQYFGPGTRLTVT.

This chain connects TRBV7-9 to TRBJ1-2; no reliable D call. Trimming took 5 bases from V and 6 from J, leaving 10 bases between them. The CDR3 consists of 12 residues. Per the germline V gene, CDR1 is SEHNR and CDR2 is FQNEAQ (reference sequence). CDR3 sequence (DNA): TGTGCCAGCAGCGCCCAACAGAATGGCTACACCTTC. It encodes CASSAQQNGYTF.

This chain connects TRBV5-1 to TRBJ2-1; 11 nucleotides match TRBD2. The CDR3 sequence is 16 residues long. Germline V gene data show CDR1 as SGHRS and CDR2 as YFSETQ. The V segment lost 3 bases and the J segment 3 bases; nucleotides outside the gene matches: 5. The CDR3 DNA follows: TGCGCCAGCAGCTCCGGACTAGCGGGCCTCTACAATGAGCAGTTCTTC. Protein product: CASSSGLAGLYNEQFF. Together with reference TRBV5-1 and TRBJ2-1, the CDR3 gives the full variable domain: KAGVTQTPRYLIKTRGQQVTLSCSPISGHRSVSWYQQTPGQGLQFLFEYFSETQRNKGNFPGRFSGRQFSNSRSEMNVSTLELGDSALYLCASSSGLAGLYNEQFFGPGTRLTVL.

The genes are TRBV11-2 and TRBJ2-7; D may be TRBD1 or TRBD2 (5 bases each). V lost 2 bases to trimming and J lost 2 bases, with 10 bases between them. The CDR3 loop spans 14 amino acids. Germline CDR1 and CDR2: SGHAT and FQNNGV. The CDR3 sequence is CASSLNEGPYEQYF. Written as DNA, the CDR3 is TGTGCCAGCAGCTTAAACGAGGGGCCCTACGAGCAGTACTTC. Supplemented by reference TRBV11-2 and TRBJ2-7, the full variable domain reads EAGVAQSPRYKIIEKRQSVAFWCNPISGHATLYWYQQILGQGPKLLIQFQNNGVVDDSQLPKDRFSAERLKGVDSTLKIQPAKLEDSAVYLCASSLNEGPYEQYFGPGTRLTVT.

V and J are TRBV19 and TRBJ2-7, with D possibly being TRBD1 (6 bases). V dropped 6 bases and J dropped 6 bases, with 18 bases sitting between them. The length of the CDR3 is 14 residues. CDR1 and CDR2 from the germline V gene are LNHDA and SQIVND (reference sequence). CDR3 sequence (DNA): TGTGCCAGTAGCCGACCCGGGGACAAATCCGAGCAGTACTTC. This encodes CASSRPGDKSEQYF.

The genes are TRBV9 and TRBJ2-3; a weak D match, TRBD1 (6 bases). CDR1 and CDR2 from the germline V gene are SGDLS and YYNGEE. Trimming left V 0 bases short and J 3 bases short, with 14 bases between. The length of the CDR3 is 16 residues. This chain's CDR3 is CASSVGVGGNTDTQYF. CDR3 bases: TGTGCCAGCAGCGTAGGAGTAGGGGGTAATACAGATACGCAGTATTTT.

The rearrangement joins TRBV5-5 to TRBJ2-7; 7 nucleotides align to TRBD1. Trimming at V came to 0 bases and at J to 2 bases, leaving 8 bases not matched to a gene. This CDR3 contains 16 residues. Germline lookup yields CDR1 SGHKS and CDR2 YYEKEE (reference sequence). In DNA form, the CDR3 reads TGTGCCAGCAGCTTGGCCCCCGGGACAGAAGCCTACGAGCAGTACTTC. The encoded protein is CASSLAPGTEAYEQYF. Combining the CDR3 with reference TRBV5-5 and TRBJ2-7 gives the whole variable domain DAGVTQSPTHLIKTRGQQVTLRCSPISGHKSVSWYQQVLGQGPQFIFQYYEKEERGRGNFPDRFSARQFPNYSSELNVNALLLGDSALYLCASSLAPGTEAYEQYFGPGTRLTVT.

This chain joins TRBV7-9 and TRBJ1-5; 10 bases match TRBD1. Trimming cost V 4 bases and J 4 bases; bases outside gene matches: 1. Germline assignment: CDR1 SEHNR and CDR2 FQNEAQ (reference sequence). The CDR3 length is 14 residues. The DNA for the CDR3 is TGTGCCAGCAGCTCGGACAGGGGGAATCAGCCCCAGCATTTT. This codes for CASSSDRGNQPQHF.

The rearrangement links TRBV18 to TRBJ2-7; D is uncertain. V gave up 5 bases and J gave up 6 bases, with 8 bases separating them. The CDR3 spans 11 residues. CDR1 and CDR2 (germline): KGHSH, LQKENI. CDR3 amino acids: CASSSTTEQYF. CDR3 sequence (DNA): TGTGCCAGCTCATCAACGACCGAGCAGTACTTC.

The rearrangement uses TRBV28 and TRBJ2-2; D remains unclear. Germline V CDR1 and CDR2: MDHEN, SYDVKM. The CDR3 runs 12 residues. V lost 3 bases and J lost 7, with 6 bases in between. The CDR3 DNA is TGTGCCAGCAGTTTCTTGGACGGGGAGCTGTTTTTT. Protein product: CASSFLDGELFF.

The chain employs TRBV7-9 and TRBJ1-1; weak D call: TRBD1 (6 bases). The CDR3 contains 15 residues. Germline V gene data show CDR1 as SEHNR and CDR2 as FQNEAQ (reference sequence). V shed 2 bases and J shed 7 bases, with 17 bases lying between them. CDR3 in DNA: TGTGCCAGCAGCTTAACACAGGGTGTGGGCGGTGAAGCTTTCTTT. Its translation is CASSLTQGVGGEAFF.

Only one count was recorded for this clone. The chain employs TRBV5-4 and TRBJ2-1; no reliable D call. Trimming stripped 4 bases from V and 1 base from J, with 12 bases between. CDR1 and CDR2 from the germline V gene are SGHNT and YYREEE (reference sequence). The CDR3 spans 15 residues. The CDR3, as DNA: TGTGCCAGCAGCCCACTGACCGAGTCCTACAATGAGCAGTTCTTC. Protein sequence: CASSPLTESYNEQFF.

This chain joins TRBV19 and TRBJ2-4; possible D gene TRBD1, 6 bases. Trimming pared 6 bases from V and 2 bases from J, leaving 11 bases between. Germline lookup yields CDR1 LNHDA and CDR2 SQIVND (reference sequence). There are 14 residues in the CDR3. The CDR3 sequence: CASSPTGTKNIQYF. CDR3 nucleotides: TGTGCCAGTAGCCCCACAGGGACCAAAAACATTCAGTACTTC.

This chain connects TRBV11-1 to TRBJ2-3; D is possibly TRBD2 (5 bases). The V end was cut by 3 bases, the J end by 0 bases, with 10 bases between. The CDR3 has 15 amino acids. Per the germline V gene, CDR1 is SGHAT and CDR2 is FQDESV (reference sequence). CDR3 residues: CASSLDWASTDTQYF. CDR3 nucleotides: TGTGCCAGCAGCTTGGACTGGGCTAGCACAGATACGCAGTATTTT.

This clone was picked up one time. The chain carries TRBV19 and TRBJ2-1; 10 bases align to TRBD1. Germline V gene data show CDR1 as LNHDA and CDR2 as SQIVND (reference sequence). J gave up 8 bases and V 6 bases, and 13 bases lay outside the gene matches. This CDR3 has 16 residues. CDR3 residues: CASRPPPGTGVHEQFF. The CDR3 DNA sequence: TGTGCCAGTAGACCGCCCCCCGGGACAGGGGTACATGAGCAGTTCTTC.

The chain recombines TRBV10-2 with TRBJ1-5, with 9 bases identical to TRBD1. Germline V gene data show CDR1 as WSHSY and CDR2 as SAAADI. Trimming at V came to 6 bases and at J to 7 bases, leaving 4 bases not matched to a gene. The CDR3 has 13 amino acids. The CDR3 DNA reads as TGCGCCAGCAGGGGACAGGGTGAACAGCCCCAGCATTTT. Amino acids: CASRGQGEQPQHF.

The chain is built from TRBV30 and TRBJ2-1, with 14 bases matching TRBD2. Germline loops: CDR1 GTSNPN, CDR2 SVGIG (reference sequence). The J segment lost 12 bases and the V segment lost 2 bases, leaving 6 bases of the junction unmatched. The CDR3 runs to 14 residues. DNA for the CDR3: TGTGCCTGGAGTCCGGGACTAGCGGGAGTTCGGCAGTTCTTC. It is translated as CAWSPGLAGVRQFF.

This rearrangement joins TRBV5-1 to TRBJ2-1; D possibly matches TRBD1 or TRBD2 (5 bases each). Looked up from germline, CDR1 is SGHRS and CDR2 is YFSETQ. V was cut by 4 bases and J by 7 bases, with 15 bases left in between. This CDR3 has 14 residues. As DNA, the CDR3 is TGCGCCAGCAGCGCCCGGGACGTCAGAAATGAGCAGTTCTTC. This codes for CASSARDVRNEQFF.